Each of the 3 T cell receptor beta chains below was sequenced from the same sample in a study of cytomegalovirus exposure and HLA in healthy donors. The PCR made use of 60 Vbeta and 13 Jbeta primers. Profiling relied on immunoSEQ multiplex PCR, and the TCRdb table lists in-frame clones only, not all of them. Of roughly 200,000 clones in the sample, 87% are singletons; the top ten hold roughly 1.3%. The material sequenced was PBMCs. Receptors originate from a man in his thirties or forties in good health and CMV-seronegative.

The chain couples TRBV11-1 to TRBJ1-1; D is unresolved. The CDR3 sequence is 11 residues long. The germline V gene encodes CDR1 SGHAT and CDR2 FQDESV (reference sequence). Trimming removed 2 bases at V and 6 bases at J, with 4 bases between. DNA for the CDR3: TGTGCCAGCAGCTTACGGGCTGAAGCTTTCTTT. Its translation is CASSLRAEAFF.

The genes are TRBV2 and TRBJ2-5; D not resolved. V gave up 3 bases and J gave up 4 bases, with 12 bases separating them. Germline V gives CDR1 SNHLY, CDR2 FYNNEI. The CDR3 has 14 residues. The chain's CDR3 is CASSEEWVGETQYF. The CDR3 DNA reads TGTGCCAGCAGTGAGGAGTGGGTTGGAGAGACCCAGTACTTC. The full variable domain, rest sourced from reference TRBV2 and TRBJ2-5, is EPEVTQTPSHQVTQMGQEVILRCVPISNHLYFYWYRQILGQKVEFLVSFYNNEISEKSEIFDDQFSVERPDGSNFTLKIRSTKLEDSAMYFCASSEEWVGETQYFGPGTRLLVL.

The chain recombines TRBV7-2 with TRBJ1-2, with 7 bases aligning to TRBD1. Germline V gene sequence: CDR1 SGHTA, CDR2 FQGNSA. The CDR3 extends over 16 amino acids. Unmatched junction bases numbered 17, after V lost 7 bases and J lost 6 bases. CDR3 nucleotide sequence: TGTGCCAGCACCGTCTATCCGGGACAGCGCTGGGATGGCTACACCTTC. Translated, it gives CASTVYPGQRWDGYTF.